Below, one T cell receptor beta chain is given with its context. What it binds is not known. The data derive from a study of cytomegalovirus exposure and HLA in healthy donors. Germline CDR1 is SGHRS and CDR2 is YFSETQ. J was trimmed by 7 bases and V by 2 bases; bases with no gene match: 9. The CDR3 consists of 15 residues. Use of 60 Vbeta and 13 Jbeta primers characterized the PCR. Some clones are missing from TCRdb's copy, which holds only in-frame ones; the method was immunoSEQ multiplex PCR. The sample holds 150,000 to 200,000 clones, 65% to 75% seen once. Overall study findings and caveats: TCR beta V- and J-gene trimming was later associated with a missense DCLRE1C variant. As a later analysis revealed, most CMV-associated TCR beta chains appeared HLA-restricted. Three CMV-associated chains were confirmed in vitro to be specific for CMV antigens. The authors reported that TCR beta sequences could predict HLA-A and HLA-B alleles. These predictions were accurate for most subjects in the first cohort.

This clonotype originated in a girl aged 10 to 17 in good health and CMV-seronegative. The V gene is TRBV5-1, the J gene TRBJ2-5, with 9 bases fitting TRBD1. Input material: PBMCs. The CDR3 is CASSLSRDRAGTQYF. The CDR3 DNA sequence: TGCGCCAGCAGCTTATCCCGGGACAGGGCCGGGACCCAGTACTTC. The complete variable domain, with remaining parts taken from reference TRBV5-1 and TRBJ2-5, reads KAGVTQTPRYLIKTRGQQVTLSCSPISGHRSVSWYQQTPGQGLQFLFEYFSETQRNKGNFPGRFSGRQFSNSRSEMNVSTLELGDSALYLCASSLSRDRAGTQYFGPGTRLLVL.